This T cell receptor (beta chain) originates from a study of shared clonotypes between healthy human individuals (dated by TCRdb to the early 2020s). Turning to the overall study: A few men and two women, aged 18 to 49 years, made up the cohort. To increase sequencing depth and limit assay-specific biases, TCR repertoire library preparation and sequencing were carried out by different laboratories using diverse techniques. The study deeply sequenced blood TCR repertoires of five healthy adults to estimate repertoire size and the extent of clonotype sharing between individuals. For each donor, three plates each were used for CD4 naive and CD4 memory, two plates were used for CD8 naive, and one plate was used for CD8 memory. Leukapheresis yielded between about 0.9 and 8.9 billion PBMCs per donor.

Using the deep immunoSEQ assay, TCR CDR3 regions were amplified from genomic DNA by multiplex PCR. For each cell subset, the extracted genomic DNA was distributed evenly across all wells of several immunoSEQ 96-well plates, and each plate served as one replicate. For sorted subsets, approximately 190 ng genomic DNA, equal to tens of thousands of T cell genomes, was loaded into each replicate PCR. Purified libraries were measured with a Qubit 3.0 fluorometer, size-checked on a Bioanalyzer 2100, and measured again with the KAPA Library Quantification kit. Every immunoSEQ 96-well plate was sequenced on a separate single-read 150-cycle Illumina NextSeq 550 flow cell. The source study handled its data this way. Because the immunoSEQ output included only junctional sequences and no quality scores, the filtering could not be the same as the filtering used for full-length reads. To assign V/J genes and CDR3, sequences were annotated using PyIR, a Python wrapper for IgBLAST v1.9, with IMGT germline references. Reads were filtered out if the reads had weak V/J assignments (E-value above 1e-6), no CDR3, stop codons, out-of-frame junctions, or ambiguous translated residues. A V3J clonotype was defined by an identical inferred V gene, J gene, and CDR3 amino acid sequence. Percentage overlap between repertoires was computed as shared unique clonotypes divided by the size of the smaller repertoire. RTK rarefaction, the Chao1 estimator, and Recon v2.1 estimates of unobserved clonotypes were used to assess repertoire richness. Generation probabilities for all TCRbeta clonotypes obtained by the gDNA method from a few donors were computed using OLGA. Not all clones reach the TCRdb copy of this immuneACCESS table, which keeps in-frame sequences only. Checked studies attribute under half of the gap to unresolved V genes and leave the rest unexplained. V and J calls and clone size are those listed in that table; D and trimming were worked out from the DNA. Across this sample there are around 700,000 clones, with roughly 70% seen only once. 1.8% of the sample rests with the top ten.

The donors were healthy, HIV-negative adults who had no recently reported acute infections or vaccinations. All donors were Caucasian adults living in Nashville, Tennessee, USA. CD4+ T cells were enriched by magnetic negative selection; naive cells were then positively selected on CD45RA, and the negative fraction formed the memory subset. Blood was collected by leukapheresis, and PBMCs were isolated by Ficoll-Histopaque density gradient centrifugation and then cryopreserved in liquid nitrogen vapor phase. Analytical flow cytometry was used to check the purity and quantity of every magnetically sorted T cell population. Genomic DNA was isolated from each sorted fraction and quantified by UV absorbance on a Nanodrop 2000c. The paper's findings and limits, for the study overall: Clonotypes shared by all four sorted-subset donors showed higher generation probabilities than non-shared clonotypes. Sharing across a few donors was observed for about 5% of naive CD4, 3% to 4% of naive CD8, roughly 2.3% of memory CD4, and roughly 0.43% of memory CD8 clonotypes. Because the study included a small number of donors, the genetic and exposure-history diversity represented was limited. Sampling was restricted to blood, and TCR repertoires in tissue are likely to differ from TCR repertoires in blood. Rarefaction of sorted-subset datasets indicated incomplete sequencing despite the large sequencing depth. Based on pairwise subsampling, the degree of clonotype sharing among donors was expected to be affected by sequencing depth. Naive subsets generally had larger estimated clonotype richness than memory subsets.

Regarding this clone: The clone's antigen remains unknown. Per-nucleotide qualities are absent, and no much larger clonotype sits a single base away.

The sample was memory CD4+ T cells sorted from blood. The cell subset or site label on this specimen signifies: CD45RA-negative fraction. The TCR was taken from a woman aged 25 to 45 in good health.

At the DNA level, the sequence is TGTGCCAGCAGCACCCCTAGCGGGAGCGCAGATACGCAGTATTTT. Translated, it gives CASSTPSGSADTQYF. The rearranged chain carries TRBV5-6 and TRBJ2-3; 10 bases in between match TRBD2. After removal of 4 bases from V and 4 bases from J, the junction retains 6 bases not matched to a gene. Taken from cysteine to phenylalanine, the CDR3 has 15 residues. The entry retains the CDR3 DNA only, 45 bases that are in frame from base 1. CDR1 SGHDT and CDR2 YYEEEE were looked up in the germline V gene.